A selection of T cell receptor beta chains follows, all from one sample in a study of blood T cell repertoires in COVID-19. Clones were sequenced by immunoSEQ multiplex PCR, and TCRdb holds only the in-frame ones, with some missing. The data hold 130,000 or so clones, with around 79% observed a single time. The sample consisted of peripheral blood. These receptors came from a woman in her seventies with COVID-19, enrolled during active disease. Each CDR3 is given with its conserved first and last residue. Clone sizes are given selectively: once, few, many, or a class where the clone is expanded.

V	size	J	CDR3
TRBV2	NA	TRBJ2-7	CASSLTYEQYF
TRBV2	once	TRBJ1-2	CASSVDRGYYGYTF
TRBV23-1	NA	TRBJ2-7	CASSHAARGRNTYEQYF
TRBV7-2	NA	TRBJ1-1	CASSYLLGPYEAFF
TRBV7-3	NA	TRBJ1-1	CASSPAGGVSTEAFF
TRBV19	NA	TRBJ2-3	CASSILASGTDTQYF
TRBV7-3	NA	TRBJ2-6	CASSSWASGANVLTF
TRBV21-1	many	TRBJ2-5	CASSKEEREETQYF
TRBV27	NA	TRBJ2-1	CASSRNTDRMRQFF
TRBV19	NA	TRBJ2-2	CASSAGGPDTGELFF
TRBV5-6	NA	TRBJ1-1	CASSLGPNTEAFF
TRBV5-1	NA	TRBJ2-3	CASSLALGSGNTQYF
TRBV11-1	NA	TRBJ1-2	CASSLGVVGQIGGYTF
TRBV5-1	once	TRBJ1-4	CASSRAGGSRPDGEKLFF
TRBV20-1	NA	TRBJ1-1	CSASTRQGRTEAFF
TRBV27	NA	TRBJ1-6	CASSLYGQGGNPPLHF
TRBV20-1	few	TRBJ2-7	CSASSRGLAGGSVYEQYF
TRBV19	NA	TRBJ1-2	CASSMLDSLYGYTF
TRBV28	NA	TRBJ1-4	CASSLPMGQGNEKLFF
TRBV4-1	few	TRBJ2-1	CASSQGPRRGNEQFF
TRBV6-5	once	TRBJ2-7	CASSYSPQGSYEQYF
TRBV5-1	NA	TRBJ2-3	CASSGSSTDTQYF
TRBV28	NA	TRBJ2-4	CASRQGVKNIQYF
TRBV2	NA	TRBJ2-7	CASSARPGLASYEQYF
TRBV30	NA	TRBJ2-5	CAWSVPMGGGLETQYF
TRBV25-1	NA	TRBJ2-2	CASRRQGTGELFF
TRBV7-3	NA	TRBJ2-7	CASSLTGAGEQYF
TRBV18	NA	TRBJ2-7	CASSPSGTGGNEQYF
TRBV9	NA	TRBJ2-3	CASSFQWGGSDTQYF
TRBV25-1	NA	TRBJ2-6	CASRDTSGAHGANVLTF
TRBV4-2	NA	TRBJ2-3	CASSPPGQLTDTQYF
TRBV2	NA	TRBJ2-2	CASIRNTGELFF
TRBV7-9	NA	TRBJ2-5	CASSTSGGEETQYF
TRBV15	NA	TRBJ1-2	CATSRDAGAGYGYTF
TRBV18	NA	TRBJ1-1	CASSGDQNTEAFF
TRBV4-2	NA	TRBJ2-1	CASSQRWASGGSYNEQFF
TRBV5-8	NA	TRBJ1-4	CASSLDLGVPGKKLFF
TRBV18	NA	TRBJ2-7	CASSPLGGSGGRYEQYF
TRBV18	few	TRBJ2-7	CASSPRGNEQYF
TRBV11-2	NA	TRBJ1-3	CASSSPSGGTVSGNTIYF
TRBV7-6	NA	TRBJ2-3	CASSLGSSTSTDTQYF
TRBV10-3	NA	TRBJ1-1	CAIGQGRTEAFF
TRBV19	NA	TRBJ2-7	CASSVSSGGNEQYF
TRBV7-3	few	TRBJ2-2	CASSSPNGELFF
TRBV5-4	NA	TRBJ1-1	CASSLDWGTGEAFF
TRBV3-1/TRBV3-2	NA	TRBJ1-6	CASSQSRESPLHF
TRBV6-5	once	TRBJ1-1	CASSYGNQQGTEAFF
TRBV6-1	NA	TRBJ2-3	CASSDLRARAKEGTQYF
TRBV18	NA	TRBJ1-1	CASSPGTPREAFF
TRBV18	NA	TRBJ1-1	CASSTSQGSVGNTEAFF
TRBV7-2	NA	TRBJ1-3	CASSSRAGNTIYF
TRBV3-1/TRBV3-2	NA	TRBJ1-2	CASSQGEDLFYGYTF
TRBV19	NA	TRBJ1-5	CASSIKTGLGNQPQHF
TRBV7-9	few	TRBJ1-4	CASSPKRGGYNEKLFF